This entry lists 16 T cell receptor beta chains sequenced from one sample in a study of shared clonotypes between healthy human individuals. TCRdb keeps only in-frame clones here, not all; method: immunoSEQ multiplex PCR. Counted here are 2 million to 2.5 million clones, approximately 96% occurring once; the ten biggest clones make up less than 0.15%. Sequenced material: naive CD4+ T cells sorted from blood. Specified subset: CD45RA+ positively selected. These receptor sequences come from a man aged 18 to 29 in good health.

This clone was counted once. The chain uses TRBV6-5 and TRBJ1-3; D is ambiguous. This CDR3 is 15 amino acids long. Trimming shortened V by 0 bases and J by 0 bases, and 6 bases separated the two germline ends. Germline CDR1 and CDR2: MNHEY and SVGAGI. The CDR3 protein is CASSYSRVSGNTIYF. CDR3 in DNA: TGTGCCAGCAGTTACTCACGGGTCTCTGGAAACACCATATATTTT.

This chain connects TRBV30 to TRBJ2-1, with D perhaps matching TRBD2 (6 bases). The V end was cut by 5 bases, the J end by 4 bases, with 12 bases between. Germline V lookup: CDR1 GTSNPN, CDR2 SVGIG (reference sequence). This CDR3 region has 13 residues. For the CDR3, the DNA is TGTGCCTGGGGTAGCGGAATGTACAATGAGCAGTTCTTC. Its translation is CAWGSGMYNEQFF.

The genes are TRBV2 and TRBJ2-1, with 7 bases aligning to TRBD2. With V trimmed by 6 bases and J by 2 bases, 7 bases remained unmatched. Germline V CDR1 and CDR2: SNHLY, FYNNEI. The CDR3 consists of 15 residues. The DNA for the CDR3 is TGTGCCAGCAGCTCTAGCGGCCACCCCTACAATGAGCAGTTCTTC. It codes for CASSSSGHPYNEQFF.

In its sample, this clone was seen once. At the DNA level, this CDR3 is encoded by other sequences in the same sample as well. This chain connects TRBV7-2 to TRBJ1-1; D possibly corresponds to TRBD1 (5 bases). This CDR3 is 14 amino acids long. V lost 1 base and J lost 1, with 7 bases in between. Germline V lookup: CDR1 SGHTA, CDR2 FQGNSA. Here the CDR3 reads CASSLGRGNTEAFF. CDR3 sequence (DNA): TGTGCCAGCAGCTTAGGGAGGGGGAACACTGAAGCTTTCTTT.

This chain joins TRBV5-1 and TRBJ2-2; maybe TRBD1 (6 bases). V lost 0 bases and J 5 bases, leaving 14 bases between the germline ends. CDR1 is SGHRS, CDR2 YFSETQ, per germline. The CDR3 spans 16 residues. CDR3 in amino acids: CASSLDGQLGTGELFF. The CDR3 coding sequence is TGCGCCAGCAGCTTGGACGGACAGCTTGGTACCGGGGAGCTGTTTTTT.

Points on this clone: Other DNA sequences of this sample code for an identical CDR3. CDR3 sequence (DNA): TGTGCCAGTAGTATTGGGGACAGGGACAATTCACCCCTCCACTTT. It yields the protein CASSIGDRDNSPLHF. The gene calls are TRBV19 and TRBJ1-6; 9 positions match TRBD1. The germline V gene encodes CDR1 LNHDA and CDR2 SQIVND (reference sequence). The ends lost 3 bases at V and 7 bases at J; junction bases unmatched: 4. The CDR3 loop spans 15 amino acids.

The rearrangement links TRBV11-2 to TRBJ2-7; 10 positions agree with TRBD2. Trimming removed 0 bases from V and 0 bases from J; junction bases left unmatched: 5. This CDR3 has 17 residues. Germline V gene data show CDR1 as SGHAT and CDR2 as FQNNGV. The CDR3 region is CASSLDHSSGSSYEQYF. The DNA of the CDR3 is TGTGCCAGCAGCTTAGATCACTCTAGCGGGAGCTCCTACGAGCAGTACTTC.

The chain joins TRBV5-5 to TRBJ2-7; D gene ambiguous. Germline CDR1 SGHKS, CDR2 YYEKEE (reference sequence). The CDR3 sequence is 14 residues long. Trimming removed 2 bases from V and 0 bases from J, with 9 bases in between. CDR3 in DNA: TGTGCCAGCAGCTTCTCAGAGATCTCCTACGAGCAGTACTTC. Protein product: CASSFSEISYEQYF.

The rearrangement links TRBV18 to TRBJ2-2, with D possibly called TRBD1 or TRBD2 (5 bases each). Trimming took 5 bases from V and 2 from J, leaving 15 bases between them. The CDR3 runs to 16 residues. Germline CDR1 and CDR2: KGHSH and LQKENI. The CDR3 coding sequence is TGTGCCAGCTCATCTTCCGGGACCCTTAACACCGGGGAGCTGTTTTTT. It codes for CASSSSGTLNTGELFF.

Worth noting for this clone: This sample also contains other DNA sequences that code for the same CDR3. The V and J genes are TRBV6-1 and TRBJ2-2, with D perhaps matching TRBD1 (5 bases). The germline V gene encodes CDR1 MNHNS and CDR2 SASEGT. This CDR3 is built from 12 residues. Trimming stripped 4 bases from V and 5 bases from J, with 5 bases between. The CDR3 coding sequence is TGTGCCAGCAGTGCAGGGACCGGGGAGCTGTTTTTT. Protein product: CASSAGTGELFF.

This chain uses TRBV2 with TRBJ2-1, with 10 bases matching TRBD2. This CDR3 has 14 residues. V trimming: 7 bases; J trimming: 7 bases; junction bases outside the gene matches: 7. Germline loops: CDR1 SNHLY, CDR2 FYNNEI. CDR3 DNA: TGTGCCAGCACCCAACCGGGACTAGCGAATGAGCAGTTCTTC. Translating gives CASTQPGLANEQFF.

The CDR3: CAWGVGTANQPQHF. The CDR3 nucleotides are TGTGCCTGGGGAGTGGGGACAGCGAATCAGCCCCAGCATTTT. The chain employs TRBV30 and TRBJ1-5, with 7 bases fitting TRBD1. The V gene's germline CDR1 is GTSNPN and CDR2 SVGIG (reference sequence). Losses at the gene ends were 5 bases for V and 4 bases for J; bases not matched to a gene: 8. This CDR3 has 14 residues.

In the case of this clone: The same CDR3 arises from other DNA sequences in this sample as well. The chain combines TRBV27 with TRBJ1-1; D gene unclear. The CDR3 spans 13 residues. Trimming removed 2 bases from V and 1 base from J, with 5 bases in between. Per the germline V gene, CDR1 is MNHEY and CDR2 is SMNVEV (reference sequence). CDR3 region: CASSLTENTEAFF. CDR3 DNA: TGTGCCAGCAGTTTAACAGAGAACACTGAAGCTTTCTTT.

In nucleotides, the CDR3 is TGCAGTGCTAGAGGGACGAATACGCAGTATTTT. Its protein product is CSARGTNTQYF. The chain recombines TRBV20-1 with TRBJ2-3; D remains unclear. V was shortened by 1 base and J by 7 bases, with 6 bases between the two germline ends. Germline CDR1 DFQATT, CDR2 SNEGSKA (reference sequence). The CDR3 loop spans 11 amino acids.

The chain couples TRBV6-1 to TRBJ1-4; no reliable D call. The germline V gene has CDR1 MNHNS and CDR2 SASEGT. V lost 11 bases to trimming and J lost 8 bases, with 9 bases between them. CDR3 length: 10 amino acids. CDR3 sequence (DNA): TGTGCCGGAGGAGGGGAAAAACTGTTTTTT. It yields the protein CAGGGEKLFF.

The CDR3 DNA reads as TGTGCCGGGGATGGTGCAAGGGTAGTCTATGGCTACACCTTC. Translation gives CAGDGARVVYGYTF. The genes are TRBV30 and TRBJ1-2; D gene uncertain. Trimming removed 8 bases from V and 4 bases from J, with 20 bases in between. Germline lookup yields CDR1 GTSNPN and CDR2 SVGIG (reference sequence). The CDR3 is 14 amino acids.